Listed below are T cell receptor beta chains from one sample, sequenced in a study of T cells in Graves' hyperthyroidism and ophthalmopathy. TCRdb passed the multiplex PCR reads through MiXCR, listing each CDR3 protein once. This table holds hundreds of thousands of distinct CDR3 sequences, 15% to 19% found once. The sequenced sample consisted of blood. These receptors were collected from a woman between 18 and 30 years old with Graves' hyperthyroidism. Both conserved end residues are part of each CDR3. Each record gives: CDR3 protein, CDR3 DNA, V gene, clone size, D gene, J gene. D genes are given only for firm matches. Size is omitted from some rows. Given values are once, few, many or a class for expanded clones.

CDR3: CASRRGTPPLGKLFF
DNA: TGTGCCAGCAGACGCGGGACACCCCCCTTGGGGAAACTGTTTTTT
V: TRBV12-3/TRBV12-4
size: many
D: -
J: TRBJ1-4

CDR3: CAITPGSANNEQFF
DNA: TGTGCCATCACCCCGGGGTCGGCGAACAATGAGCAGTTCTTC
V: TRBV10-3
size: many
D: -
J: TRBJ2-1

CDR3: CASRDLGTGSEAFF
DNA: TGTGCCAGCAGGGATCTCGGGACAGGGTCTGAAGCTTTCTTT
V: TRBV6-2/TRBV6-3
size: few
D: TRBD1
J: TRBJ1-1

CDR3: CASSQPSGGGAPDTQYF
DNA: TGCGCCAGCAGCCAACCCTCTGGCGGGGGGGCCCCAGATACGCAGTATTTT
V: TRBV4-1
size: -
D: TRBD2
J: TRBJ2-3

CDR3: CASPPGRDPNNEQFF
DNA: TGTGCCAGTCCCCCGGGGAGGGACCCCAACAATGAGCAGTTCTTC
V: TRBV27
size: many
D: TRBD2
J: TRBJ2-1

CDR3: CSAPLAGAGELFF
DNA: TGCAGTGCTCCCTTAGCGGGAGCCGGGGAGCTGTTTTTT
V: TRBV20-1
size: -
D: TRBD2
J: TRBJ2-2

CDR3: CASSMPDKMFSYEQYF
DNA: TGTGCCAGTAGTATGCCCGACAAAATGTTCTCCTACGAGCAGTACTTC
V: TRBV19
size: few
D: -
J: TRBJ2-7

CDR3: CASSFGESEQFF
DNA: TGTGCCAGCAGTTTCGGCGAGTCGGAGCAGTTCTTC
V: TRBV28
size: many
D: -
J: TRBJ2-1

CDR3: CASSPRANVLTF
DNA: TGTGCCAGTAGCCCACGGGCCAACGTCCTGACTTTC
V: TRBV19
size: -
D: -
J: TRBJ2-6

CDR3: CASSLVRYNEQFF
DNA: TGTGCCAGCAGCTTAGTTCGTTACAATGAGCAGTTCTTC
V: TRBV11-1
size: many
D: -
J: TRBJ2-1

CDR3: CASREQRTEAFF
DNA: TGTGCCAGCAGGGAACAGCGAACTGAAGCTTTCTTT
V: TRBV28
size: many
D: -
J: TRBJ1-1

CDR3: CATSGTGSNTIYF
DNA: TGTGCCACCTCCGGGACAGGGAGCAACACCATATATTTT
V: TRBV24-1
size: once
D: TRBD1
J: TRBJ1-3

CDR3: CASRGGEQLNTEAFF
DNA: TGCGCCAGCAGGGGTGGGGAACAGTTGAACACTGAAGCTTTCTTT
V: TRBV5-1
size: many
D: -
J: TRBJ1-1

CDR3: CASSQRTGNNYGYTF
DNA: TGTGCCAGCAGCCAAAGGACAGGGAATAACTATGGCTACACCTTC
V: TRBV3-1
size: few
D: TRBD1
J: TRBJ1-2

CDR3: CASSYPGQAYNEQFF
DNA: TGTGCCAGCAGCTACCCGGGACAGGCTTACAATGAGCAGTTCTTC
V: TRBV7-3
size: many
D: TRBD1
J: TRBJ2-1

CDR3: CATSRRGNTEAFF
DNA: TGTGCCACCAGCCGCCGCGGGAACACTGAAGCTTTCTTT
V: TRBV15
size: many
D: -
J: TRBJ1-1

CDR3: CASSPAGFTVTDTQYF
DNA: TGTGCCAGCAGCCCAGCGGGGTTTACCGTCACAGATACGCAGTATTTT
V: TRBV14
size: few
D: TRBD2
J: TRBJ2-3

CDR3: CASSPYPPGKRTYTEAFF
DNA: TGCGCCAGCAGCCCCTACCCCCCGGGGAAGCGAACGTACACTGAAGCTTTCTTT
V: TRBV5-1
size: many
D: -
J: TRBJ1-1

CDR3: CASSYGGMGGRYGYTF
DNA: TGTGCCAGCAGTTACGGGGGGATGGGGGGTCGCTATGGCTACACCTTC
V: TRBV6-5
size: many
D: -
J: TRBJ1-2

CDR3: CASSLTGGFTDTQYF
DNA: TGTGCCAGCAGTCTTACAGGGGGCTTCACAGATACGCAGTATTTT
V: TRBV6-1
size: few
D: TRBD1
J: TRBJ2-3

CDR3: CASSAGQLNSPLHF
DNA: TGCGCCAGCAGCGCGGGACAGCTTAATTCACCCCTCCACTTT
V: TRBV4-1
size: -
D: TRBD1
J: TRBJ1-6

CDR3: CSARDYRENTEAFF
DNA: TGCAGTGCTAGAGATTACCGGGAGAACACTGAAGCTTTCTTT
V: TRBV20-1
size: many
D: -
J: TRBJ1-1

CDR3: CASSLAAGANPYNEQFF
DNA: TGTGCCAGCAGCTTAGCGGCGGGGGCGAACCCCTACAATGAGCAGTTCTTC
V: TRBV7-6
size: many
D: -
J: TRBJ2-1

CDR3: CASSLGTGGPNSNQPQHF
DNA: TGCGCCAGCAGCTTGGGGACAGGGGGCCCGAATAGCAATCAGCCCCAGCATTTT
V: TRBV5-1
size: once
D: TRBD1
J: TRBJ1-5

CDR3: CASSQVREKLFF
DNA: TGCGCCAGCAGCCAAGTAAGGGAAAAACTGTTTTTT
V: TRBV4-1
size: many
D: -
J: TRBJ1-4

CDR3: CASSGTGNSNQPQHF
DNA: TGTGCCAGCAGTGGGACCGGGAATAGCAATCAGCCCCAGCATTTT
V: TRBV2
size: once
D: -
J: TRBJ1-5

CDR3: CAISESQGEYNEQFF
DNA: TGTGCCATCAGTGAGTCGCAGGGGGAATACAATGAGCAGTTCTTC
V: TRBV10-3
size: few
D: TRBD1
J: TRBJ2-1

CDR3: CASSYQGFVKNIQYF
DNA: TGTGCCAGCAGCTACCAGGGTTTTGTCAAAAACATTCAGTACTTC
V: TRBV7-2
size: many
D: -
J: TRBJ2-4

CDR3: CASSVGQGGYTF
DNA: TGTGCCAGCAGCGTAGGGCAGGGTGGCTACACCTTC
V: TRBV9
size: few
D: -
J: TRBJ1-2

CDR3: CASSITRGRVSNTGELFF
DNA: TGTGCCAGCAGTATCACCAGGGGGCGCGTTTCAAACACCGGGGAGCTGTTTTTT
V: TRBV5-6
size: -
D: TRBD1
J: TRBJ2-2

CDR3: CASSPYAGTGEDGYTF
DNA: TGTGCCAGCAGTCCCTACGCCGGGACAGGGGAAGACGGCTACACCTTC
V: TRBV27
size: -
D: TRBD1
J: TRBJ1-2

CDR3: CASTPLGQGNTEAFF
DNA: TGTGCCAGTACACCATTAGGACAGGGGAACACTGAAGCTTTCTTT
V: TRBV19
size: many
D: TRBD1
J: TRBJ1-1

CDR3: CASSLEYSSYEQYF
DNA: TGTGCCAGCAGCTTGGAGTACAGCTCCTACGAGCAGTACTTC
V: TRBV5-6
size: few
D: -
J: TRBJ2-7

CDR3: CAILTGNEQFF
DNA: TGTGCCATCCTAACGGGCAATGAGCAGTTCTTC
V: TRBV10-3
size: few
D: -
J: TRBJ2-1

CDR3: CATSDLDTSSYNEQFF
DNA: TGTGCCACCAGTGATCTCGACACGAGCTCCTACAATGAGCAGTTCTTC
V: TRBV24-1
size: many
D: -
J: TRBJ2-1

CDR3: CASSQRLQLAGGANTGELFF
DNA: TGCGCCAGCAGCCAAAGGTTACAACTAGCGGGGGGGGCGAACACCGGGGAGCTGTTTTTT
V: TRBV4-3
size: -
D: TRBD2
J: TRBJ2-2

CDR3: CASSLAYRGQNEQFF
DNA: TGTGCCAGCAGCTTAGCGTACAGGGGGCAGAATGAGCAGTTCTTC
V: TRBV11-3
size: many
D: TRBD1
J: TRBJ2-1

CDR3: CSARAGWSGNTIYF
DNA: TGCAGTGCTAGAGCAGGGTGGTCTGGAAACACCATATATTTT
V: TRBV20-1
size: few
D: -
J: TRBJ1-3

CDR3: CASSLTGGSIYGYTF
DNA: TGTGCCAGCAGCCTAACAGGGGGCTCCATCTATGGCTACACCTTC
V: TRBV28
size: many
D: TRBD1
J: TRBJ1-2

CDR3: CASRLPSYNEQFF
DNA: TGTGCCAGCAGACTCCCTTCCTACAATGAGCAGTTCTTC
V: TRBV7-2
size: few
D: -
J: TRBJ2-1

CDR3: CASGGQLYRSSGANVLTF
DNA: TGTGCCAGTGGAGGTCAGTTGTATCGTAGCTCTGGGGCCAACGTCCTGACTTTC
V: TRBV19
size: -
D: -
J: TRBJ2-6

CDR3: CASSTGTTTNEKLFF
DNA: TGTGCCAGCAGCACCGGGACAACAACTAATGAAAAACTGTTTTTT
V: TRBV2
size: many
D: -
J: TRBJ1-4

CDR3: CASSFVNQPQHF
DNA: TGTGCCAGCAGCTTCGTCAATCAGCCCCAGCATTTT
V: TRBV13
size: -
D: -
J: TRBJ1-5

CDR3: CASRERQGANTEAFF
DNA: TGTGCCAGCAGAGAAAGACAGGGGGCGAACACTGAAGCTTTCTTT
V: TRBV2
size: many
D: TRBD1
J: TRBJ1-1

CDR3: CASTRIRGLNTEAFF
DNA: TGTGCCAGCACCAGAATAAGGGGTTTGAACACTGAAGCTTTCTTT
V: TRBV25-1
size: once
D: -
J: TRBJ1-1

CDR3: CSARDLLISTDTQYF
DNA: TGCAGTGCTAGAGATCTGTTGATTTCCACAGATACGCAGTATTTT
V: TRBV20-1
size: -
D: -
J: TRBJ2-3

CDR3: CASSPNLGAGEQFF
DNA: TGTGCCAGCAGCCCCAATTTGGGGGCGGGTGAGCAGTTCTTC
V: TRBV5-6
size: -
D: -
J: TRBJ2-1

CDR3: CASSTGTVLSYEQYF
DNA: TGTGCCAGCAGCACTGGGACAGTCCTCTCCTACGAGCAGTACTTC
V: TRBV28
size: many
D: TRBD1
J: TRBJ2-7

CDR3: CASSQRTGGTEAFF
DNA: TGCGCCAGCAGCCAACGAACAGGGGGCACTGAAGCTTTCTTT
V: TRBV4-1
size: -
D: TRBD1
J: TRBJ1-1

CDR3: CASSPGLVVTDTQYF
DNA: TGTGCCAGCTCACCGGGACTAGTCGTCACAGATACGCAGTATTTT
V: TRBV18
size: few
D: TRBD2
J: TRBJ2-3

CDR3: CASSLQTGTLHEQYF
DNA: TGCGCCAGCAGCTTGCAGACCGGGACCCTTCACGAGCAGTACTTC
V: TRBV5-1
size: many
D: -
J: TRBJ2-7

CDR3: CSARDGGGADTQYF
DNA: TGCAGTGCTAGAGATGGGGGGGGCGCAGATACGCAGTATTTT
V: TRBV20-1
size: -
D: -
J: TRBJ2-3

CDR3: CASSYRRGTGELFF
DNA: TGTGCCAGCAGTTACCGGAGAGGCACCGGGGAGCTGTTTTTT
V: TRBV6-5
size: -
D: -
J: TRBJ2-2

CDR3: CASSERAERRETQYF
DNA: TGTGCCAGCAGCGAAAGAGCGGAGCGGAGGGAGACCCAGTACTTC
V: TRBV11-2
size: -
D: -
J: TRBJ2-5

CDR3: CASLLAGGRRVETSEQYF
DNA: TGTGCCAGTTTACTAGCGGGGGGTCGCCGAGTGGAGACGTCAGAGCAGTACTTC
V: TRBV2
size: -
D: TRBD2
J: TRBJ2-7

CDR3: CSVSPGFRDYEQYF
DNA: TGCAGTGTCAGCCCAGGGTTCCGGGACTACGAGCAGTACTTC
V: TRBV20-1
size: many
D: -
J: TRBJ2-7

CDR3: CASSVLERADTQYF
DNA: TGTGCCAGCAGCGTACTAGAACGGGCAGATACGCAGTATTTT
V: TRBV9
size: few
D: -
J: TRBJ2-3

CDR3: CSVRVFDGYTF
DNA: TGCAGCGTTCGGGTATTTGATGGCTACACCTTC
V: TRBV29-1
size: -
D: -
J: TRBJ1-2

CDR3: CASSGPTQGRGETQYF
DNA: TGTGCCAGCAGTGGACCAACTCAGGGGAGGGGAGAGACCCAGTACTTC
V: TRBV28
size: many
D: -
J: TRBJ2-5

CDR3: CASSEAWNYEQYF
DNA: TGTGCCAGCAGTGAAGCCTGGAACTACGAGCAGTACTTC
V: TRBV2
size: many
D: -
J: TRBJ2-7